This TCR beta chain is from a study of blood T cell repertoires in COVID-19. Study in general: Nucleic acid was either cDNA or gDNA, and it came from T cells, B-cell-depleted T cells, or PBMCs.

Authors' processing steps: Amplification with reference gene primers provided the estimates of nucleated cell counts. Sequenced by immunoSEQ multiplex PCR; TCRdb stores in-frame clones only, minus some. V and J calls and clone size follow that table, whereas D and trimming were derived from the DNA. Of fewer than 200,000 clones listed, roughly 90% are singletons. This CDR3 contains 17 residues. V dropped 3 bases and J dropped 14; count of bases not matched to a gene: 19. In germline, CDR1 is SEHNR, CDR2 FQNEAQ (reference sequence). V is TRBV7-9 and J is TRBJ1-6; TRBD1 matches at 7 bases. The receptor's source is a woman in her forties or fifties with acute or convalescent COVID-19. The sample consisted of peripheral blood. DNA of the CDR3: TGTGCCAGCAGCTTCTTAGAGACCGGGACAGAAAGGTTCACCCTCCACTTT. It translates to CASSFLETGTERFTLHF.